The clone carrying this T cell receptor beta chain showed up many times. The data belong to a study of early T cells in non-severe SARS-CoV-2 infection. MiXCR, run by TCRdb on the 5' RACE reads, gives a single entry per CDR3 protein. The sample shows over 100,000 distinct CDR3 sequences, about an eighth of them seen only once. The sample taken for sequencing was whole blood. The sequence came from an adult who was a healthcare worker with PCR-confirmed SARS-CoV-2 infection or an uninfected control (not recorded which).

CDR3 nucleotides: TGTGCCAGCAGCCAAGGCCCTGACAGGGTCGACTACGAGCAGTACTTC. It yields the protein CASSQGPDRVDYEQYF. V usage is TRBV12-3 or TRBV12-4 and J usage is TRBJ2-7, with 7 bases matching TRBD1. V gave up 6 bases and J gave up 3 bases; unmatched junction bases: 14. CDR3 size: 16 residues.